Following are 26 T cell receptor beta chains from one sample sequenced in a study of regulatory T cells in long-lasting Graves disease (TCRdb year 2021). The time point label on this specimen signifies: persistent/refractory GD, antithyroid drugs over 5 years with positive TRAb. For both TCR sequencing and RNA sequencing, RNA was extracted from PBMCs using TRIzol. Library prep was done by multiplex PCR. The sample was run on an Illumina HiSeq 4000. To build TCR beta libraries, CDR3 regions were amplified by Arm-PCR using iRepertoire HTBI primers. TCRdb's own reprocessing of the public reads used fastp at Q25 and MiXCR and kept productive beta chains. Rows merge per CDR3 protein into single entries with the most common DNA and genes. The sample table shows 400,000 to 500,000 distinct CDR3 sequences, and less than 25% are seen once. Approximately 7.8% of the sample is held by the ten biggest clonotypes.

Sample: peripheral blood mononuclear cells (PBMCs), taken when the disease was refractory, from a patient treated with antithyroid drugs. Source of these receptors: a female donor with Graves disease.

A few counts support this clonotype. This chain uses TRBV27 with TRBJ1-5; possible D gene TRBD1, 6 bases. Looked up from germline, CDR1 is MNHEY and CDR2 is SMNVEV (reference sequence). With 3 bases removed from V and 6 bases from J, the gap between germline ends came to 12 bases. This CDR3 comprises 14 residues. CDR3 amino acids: CASSLGDIGQPQHF. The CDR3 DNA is TGTGCCAGCAGTTTGGGGGACATAGGTCAGCCCCAGCATTTT.

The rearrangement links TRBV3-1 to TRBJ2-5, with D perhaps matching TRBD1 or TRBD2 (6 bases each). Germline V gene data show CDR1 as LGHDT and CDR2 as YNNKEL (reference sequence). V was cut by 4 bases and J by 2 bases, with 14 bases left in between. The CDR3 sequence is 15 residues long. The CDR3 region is CASSRLRGPQETQYF. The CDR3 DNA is TGTGCCAGCAGCCGCCTACGGGGGCCGCAAGAGACCCAGTACTTC.

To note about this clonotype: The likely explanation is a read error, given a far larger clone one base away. CDR3 protein: CASSLPKFREQVNTEAFF. The DNA for the CDR3 is TGTGCCAGCAGTCTCCCCAAGTTTAGGGAACAGGTGAACACTGAAGCTTTCTTT. The genes are TRBV27 and TRBJ1-1; a possible D gene is TRBD1 (5 bases). The CDR3 totals 18 residues. Germline V gene sequence: CDR1 MNHEY, CDR2 SMNVEV (reference sequence). V gave up 5 bases and J gave up 0 bases, with 22 bases separating them.

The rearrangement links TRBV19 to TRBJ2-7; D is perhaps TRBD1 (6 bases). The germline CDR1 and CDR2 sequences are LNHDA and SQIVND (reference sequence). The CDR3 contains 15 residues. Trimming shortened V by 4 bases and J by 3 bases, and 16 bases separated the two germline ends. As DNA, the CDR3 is TGTGCCAGTAGTACCCAGGGGACGGGTGTCTACGAGCAGTACTTC. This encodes CASSTQGTGVYEQYF.

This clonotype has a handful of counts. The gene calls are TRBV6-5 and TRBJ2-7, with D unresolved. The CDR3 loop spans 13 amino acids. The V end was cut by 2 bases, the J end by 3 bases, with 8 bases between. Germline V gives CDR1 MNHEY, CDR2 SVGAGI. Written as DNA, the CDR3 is TGTGCCAGCAGTTACGACTTGCGCTACGAGCAGTACTTC. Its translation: CASSYDLRYEQYF.

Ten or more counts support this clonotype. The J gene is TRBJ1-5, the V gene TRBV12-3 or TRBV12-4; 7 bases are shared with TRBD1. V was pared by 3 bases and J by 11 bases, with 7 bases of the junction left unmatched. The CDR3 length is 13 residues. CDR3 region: CASSLLWDSTQHF. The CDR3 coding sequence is TGTGCCAGCAGTTTGCTGTGGGACAGCACCCAGCATTTT.

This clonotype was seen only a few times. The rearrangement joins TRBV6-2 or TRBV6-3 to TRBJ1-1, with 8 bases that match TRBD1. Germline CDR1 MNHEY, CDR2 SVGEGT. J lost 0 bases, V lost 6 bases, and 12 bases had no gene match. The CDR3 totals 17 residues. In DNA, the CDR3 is TGTGCCAGCAGGGTGCAGGGGGCGCTTAGGATGAACACTGAAGCTTTCTTT. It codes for CASRVQGALRMNTEAFF.

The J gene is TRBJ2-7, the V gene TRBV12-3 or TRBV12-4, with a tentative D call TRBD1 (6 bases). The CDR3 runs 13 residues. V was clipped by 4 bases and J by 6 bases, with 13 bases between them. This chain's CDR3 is CASSSRQEAEQYF. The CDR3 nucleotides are TGTGCCAGCAGTTCGCGACAGGAAGCCGAGCAGTACTTC.

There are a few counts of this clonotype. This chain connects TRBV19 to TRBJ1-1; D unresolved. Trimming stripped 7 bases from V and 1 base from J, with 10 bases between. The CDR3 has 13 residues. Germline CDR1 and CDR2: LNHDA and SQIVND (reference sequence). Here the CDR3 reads CASTHRSNTEAFF. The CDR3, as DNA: TGTGCCAGTACCCACAGATCGAACACTGAAGCTTTCTTT.

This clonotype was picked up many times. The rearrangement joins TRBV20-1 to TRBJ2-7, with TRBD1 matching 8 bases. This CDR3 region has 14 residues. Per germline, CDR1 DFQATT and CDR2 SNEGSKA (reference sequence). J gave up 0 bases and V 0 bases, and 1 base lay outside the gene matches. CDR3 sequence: CSARDGQGSYEQYF. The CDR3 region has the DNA TGCAGTGCTAGAGACGGACAGGGCTCCTACGAGCAGTACTTC.

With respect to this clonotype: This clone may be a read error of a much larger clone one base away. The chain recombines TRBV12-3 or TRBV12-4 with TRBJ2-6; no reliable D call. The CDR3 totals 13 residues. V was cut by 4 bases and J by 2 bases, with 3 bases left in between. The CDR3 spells CASSYTGANVLTF. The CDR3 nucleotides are TGTGCCAGCAGTTACACTGGGGCCAACGTCCTGACTTTC.

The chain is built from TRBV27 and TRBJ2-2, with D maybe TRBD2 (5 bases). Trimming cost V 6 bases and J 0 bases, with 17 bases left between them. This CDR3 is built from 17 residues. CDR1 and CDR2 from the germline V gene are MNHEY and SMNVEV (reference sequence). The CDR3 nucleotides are TGTGCCAGCAGACCCCCGGGGAAGACCGCGAACACCGGGGAGCTGTTTTTT. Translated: CASRPPGKTANTGELFF.

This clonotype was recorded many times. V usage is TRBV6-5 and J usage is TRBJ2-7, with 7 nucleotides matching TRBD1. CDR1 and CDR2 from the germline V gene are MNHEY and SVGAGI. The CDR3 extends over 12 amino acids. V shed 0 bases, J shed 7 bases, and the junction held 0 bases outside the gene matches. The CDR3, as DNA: TGTGCCAGCAGTTACTCGGACAGGGAGCAGTACTTC. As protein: CASSYSDREQYF.

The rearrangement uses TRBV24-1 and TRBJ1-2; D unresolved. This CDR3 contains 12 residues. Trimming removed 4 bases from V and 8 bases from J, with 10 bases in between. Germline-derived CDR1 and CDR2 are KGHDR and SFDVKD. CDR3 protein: CATSDRSFGYTF. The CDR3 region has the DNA TGTGCCACCAGTGACCGCAGTTTCGGCTACACCTTC.

CDR3 region: CASTQGGLGSYEQYF. The CDR3 DNA reads TGTGCCAGCACCCAGGGGGGGCTAGGGAGCTACGAGCAGTACTTC. This rearrangement joins TRBV6-2 or TRBV6-3 to TRBJ2-7; the D call may be TRBD1 or TRBD2 (7 bases each). Trimming pared 7 bases from V and 3 bases from J, leaving 19 bases between. The CDR3 covers 15 residues. Germline loops: CDR1 MNHEY, CDR2 SVGEGT.

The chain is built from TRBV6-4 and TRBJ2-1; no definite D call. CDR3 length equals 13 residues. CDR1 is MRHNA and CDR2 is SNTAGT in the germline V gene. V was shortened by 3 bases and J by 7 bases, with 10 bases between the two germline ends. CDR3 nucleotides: TGTGCCAGCAGTGAACGAGGCTTAAATGAGCAGTTCTTC. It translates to CASSERGLNEQFF.

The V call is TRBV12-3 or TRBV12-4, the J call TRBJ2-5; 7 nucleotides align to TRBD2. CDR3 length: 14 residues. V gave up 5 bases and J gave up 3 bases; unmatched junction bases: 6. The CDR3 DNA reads TGTGCCAGCAGTGACGTTGCGGGAGAAGAGACCCAGTACTTC. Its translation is CASSDVAGEETQYF.

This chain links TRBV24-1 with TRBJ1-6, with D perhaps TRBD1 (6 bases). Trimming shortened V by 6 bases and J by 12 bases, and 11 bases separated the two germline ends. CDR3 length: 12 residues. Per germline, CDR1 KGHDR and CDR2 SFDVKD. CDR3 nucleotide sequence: TGTGCCACCAGTCAGGGGACTGGACCCCTCCACTTT. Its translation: CATSQGTGPLHF.

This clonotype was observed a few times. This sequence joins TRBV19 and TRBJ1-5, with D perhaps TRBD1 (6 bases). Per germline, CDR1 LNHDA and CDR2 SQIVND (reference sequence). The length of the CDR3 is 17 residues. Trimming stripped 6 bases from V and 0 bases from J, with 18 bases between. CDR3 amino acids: CASRRRTRDNSNQPQHF. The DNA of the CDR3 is TGTGCCAGTAGGAGGCGGACCCGGGACAATAGCAATCAGCCCCAGCATTTT.

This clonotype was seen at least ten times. In DNA form, the CDR3 reads TGTGCCAGCAGCTTAGATAATAGCGCCTACGAGCAGTACTTC. Its protein is CASSLDNSAYEQYF. The chain links TRBV11-2 to TRBJ2-7; a weak D match, TRBD2 (5 bases). The germline V gene encodes CDR1 SGHAT and CDR2 FQNNGV. The CDR3 extends over 14 amino acids. Trimming cost V 0 bases and J 2 bases, with 8 bases left between them.

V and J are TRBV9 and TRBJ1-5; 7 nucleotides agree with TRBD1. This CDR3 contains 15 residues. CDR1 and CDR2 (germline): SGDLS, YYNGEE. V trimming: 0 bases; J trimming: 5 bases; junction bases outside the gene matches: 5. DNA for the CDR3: TGTGCCAGCAGCGTAGGAGAGGGGGCCCATCAGCCCCAGCATTTT. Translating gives CASSVGEGAHQPQHF.

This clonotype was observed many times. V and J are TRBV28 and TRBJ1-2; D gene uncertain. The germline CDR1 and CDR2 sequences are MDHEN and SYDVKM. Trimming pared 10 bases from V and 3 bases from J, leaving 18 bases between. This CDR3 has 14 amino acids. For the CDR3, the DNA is TGTGCCACCTCGGACGGAACTGCTTACTATGGCTACACCTTC. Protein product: CATSDGTAYYGYTF.

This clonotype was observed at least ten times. Here the CDR3 DNA reads TGTGCCAGCGGCCGACCCGGACAAGGCTATGGCTACACCTTC. Residues: CASGRPGQGYGYTF. The chain couples TRBV28 to TRBJ1-2, with D perhaps TRBD1 (5 bases). CDR3 length: 14 residues. V gave up 8 bases and J gave up 4 bases, with 17 bases separating them. Looked up from germline, CDR1 is MDHEN and CDR2 is SYDVKM.

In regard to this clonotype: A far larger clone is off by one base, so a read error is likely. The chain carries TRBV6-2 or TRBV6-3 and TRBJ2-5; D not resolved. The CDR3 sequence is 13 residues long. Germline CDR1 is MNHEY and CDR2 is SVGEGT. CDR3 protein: CASSEQLQGTQYF. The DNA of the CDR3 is TGTGCCAGCAGTGAACAGCTTCAAGGGACCCAGTACTTC.

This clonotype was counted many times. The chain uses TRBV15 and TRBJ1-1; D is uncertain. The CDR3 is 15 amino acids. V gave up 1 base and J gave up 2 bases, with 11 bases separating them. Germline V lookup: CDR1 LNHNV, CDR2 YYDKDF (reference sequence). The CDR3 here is CATSRGDFGNTEAFF. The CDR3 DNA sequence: TGTGCCACCAGCAGAGGAGATTTCGGTAACACTGAAGCTTTCTTT. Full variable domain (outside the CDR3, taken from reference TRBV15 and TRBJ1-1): DAMVIQNPRYQVTQFGKPVTLSCSQTLNHNVMYWYQQKSSQAPKLLFHYYDKDFNNEADTPDNFQSRRPNTSFCFLDIRSPGLGDTAMYLCATSRGDFGNTEAFFGQGTRLTVV.

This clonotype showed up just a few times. Here the CDR3 reads CSVKGGLWYEQYF. In nucleotides, the CDR3 is TGCAGTGTGAAGGGAGGGCTTTGGTACGAGCAGTACTTC. The chain has TRBV20-1 and TRBJ2-7, with TRBD2 matching over 7 bases. The CDR3 totals 13 residues. The V segment lost 7 bases and the J segment 4 bases; nucleotides outside the gene matches: 10. Germline loops: CDR1 DFQATT, CDR2 SNEGSKA (reference sequence).